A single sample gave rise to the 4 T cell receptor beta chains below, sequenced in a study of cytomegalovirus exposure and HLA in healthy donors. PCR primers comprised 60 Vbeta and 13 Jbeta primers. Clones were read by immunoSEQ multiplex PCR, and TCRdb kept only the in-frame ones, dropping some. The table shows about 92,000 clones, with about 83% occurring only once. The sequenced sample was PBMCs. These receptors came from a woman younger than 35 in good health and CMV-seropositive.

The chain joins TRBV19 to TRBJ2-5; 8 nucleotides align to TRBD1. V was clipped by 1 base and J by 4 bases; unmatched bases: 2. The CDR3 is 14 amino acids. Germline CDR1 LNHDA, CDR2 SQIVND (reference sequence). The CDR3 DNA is TGTGCCAGTAGTATAGGGACAGGGCTAGAGACCCAGTACTTC. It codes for CASSIGTGLETQYF.

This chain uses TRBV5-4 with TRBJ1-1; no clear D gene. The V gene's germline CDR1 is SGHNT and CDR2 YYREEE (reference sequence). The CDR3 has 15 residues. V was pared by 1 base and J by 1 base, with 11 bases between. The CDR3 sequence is CASSLPRAGNTEAFF. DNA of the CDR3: TGTGCCAGCAGCTTGCCGAGGGCGGGGAACACTGAAGCTTTCTTT.

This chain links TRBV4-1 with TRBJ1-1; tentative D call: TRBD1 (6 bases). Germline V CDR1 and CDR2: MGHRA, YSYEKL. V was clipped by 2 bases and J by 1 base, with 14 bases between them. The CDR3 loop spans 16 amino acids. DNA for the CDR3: TGCGCCAGCAGCCAACAAACGAAGACAGGGAACACTGAAGCTTTCTTT. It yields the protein CASSQQTKTGNTEAFF.

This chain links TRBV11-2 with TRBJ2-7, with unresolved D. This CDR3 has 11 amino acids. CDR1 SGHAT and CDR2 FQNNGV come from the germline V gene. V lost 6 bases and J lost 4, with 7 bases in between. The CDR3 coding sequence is TGTGCCAGCAGTCATCAATACGAGCAGTACTTC. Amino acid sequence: CASSHQYEQYF.